This T cell receptor (beta chain) was obtained from a study of radiation and T cells in renal cell carcinoma. Time point here: blood 4 weeks post-SBRT, at nephrectomy. Indicated treatment: 15 Gy SBRT to primary tumor, nephrectomy 4 weeks later. Method: immunoSEQ multiplex PCR; TCRdb's copy keeps in-frame clones and lacks some. This table holds over 120,000 clones, 86% found once. Germline V gene sequence: CDR1 SNHLY, CDR2 FYNNEI. V gave up 4 bases and J gave up 0 bases, with 9 bases separating them. The CDR3 sequence is 14 residues long. Source: blood, taken from a patient whose treatment included radiotherapy and nephrectomy. The V gene is TRBV2, the J gene TRBJ1-1, with no clear D. The receptor was isolated from a woman between 45 and 60 years old with renal cell carcinoma. The CDR3 DNA follows: TGTGCCAGCAGTGTAGGAGTTATGAACACTGAAGCTTTCTTT. Amino acids: CASSVGVMNTEAFF.